This entry lists 4 T cell receptor beta chains sequenced from one sample in a study of T cells in tumors after PD-1 blockade. Profiling relied on immunoSEQ multiplex PCR, and the TCRdb table lists in-frame clones only, not all of them. The data show just under 65,000 clones, 74% seen once. Sequencing was performed on PBMCs, taken after anti-PD-1 treatment. These receptors all stem from a human donor with basal cell carcinoma.

The chain is built from TRBV3-1 (or the pseudogene TRBV3-2) and TRBJ1-3, with a tentative D call TRBD1 (6 bases). This CDR3 spans 17 amino acids. Trimming removed 4 bases from V and 4 bases from J, with 20 bases in between. Germline CDR1 and CDR2: LGHDT and YNNKEL (reference sequence). The CDR3 reads CASSRKTAGERGNTIYF. CDR3 sequence (DNA): TGTGCCAGCAGCCGAAAAACGGCAGGGGAAAGGGGAAACACCATATATTTT.

This clone was seen more than once but under ten times. One end of the junction does not line up with germline, which may come from a read error. The chain is built from TRBV10-3 and TRBJ1-6; D is unresolved. Germline V gene lookup returns CDR1 ENHRY and CDR2 SYGVKD. CDR3 length: 17 amino acids. CDR3 amino acids: CAISESLGSSYNSSLHF. The CDR3, as DNA: TGTGCCATCAGTGAGTCTCTAGGAAGCTCCTATAATTCATCCCTCCACTTT.

The chain combines TRBV27 with TRBJ1-2; 10 bases match TRBD1. The CDR3 is 14 amino acids. Trimming cost V 7 bases and J 5 bases; bases outside gene matches: 7. The germline gives CDR1 MNHEY, CDR2 SMNVEV (reference sequence). The CDR3 is CASKITGQGYGYTF. The CDR3 DNA follows: TGTGCCAGCAAGATTACGGGACAGGGGTATGGCTACACCTTC.

This chain links TRBV2 with TRBJ2-2; D gene unclear. The V end lost 5 bases, the J end lost 0 bases, and 13 bases lay between the germline ends. Germline CDR1 SNHLY, CDR2 FYNNEI. The CDR3 has 16 residues. Here the CDR3 DNA reads TGTGCCAGCAGTCTTGACAAGAAGGCGAACACCGGGGAGCTGTTTTTT. Its protein is CASSLDKKANTGELFF.